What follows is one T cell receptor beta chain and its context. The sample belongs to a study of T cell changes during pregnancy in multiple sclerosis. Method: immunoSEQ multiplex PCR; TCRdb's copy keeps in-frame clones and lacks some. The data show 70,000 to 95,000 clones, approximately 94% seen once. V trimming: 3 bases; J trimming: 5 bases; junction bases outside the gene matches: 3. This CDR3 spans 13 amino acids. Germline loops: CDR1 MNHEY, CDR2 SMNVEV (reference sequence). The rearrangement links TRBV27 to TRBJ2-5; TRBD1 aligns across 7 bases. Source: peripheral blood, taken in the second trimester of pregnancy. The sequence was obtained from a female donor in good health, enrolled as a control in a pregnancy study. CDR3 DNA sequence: TGTGCCAGCAGTTTTCAGGGGGTGGAGACCCAGTACTTC. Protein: CASSFQGVETQYF.